This T cell receptor beta chain was obtained from a study of blood T cell repertoires in COVID-19. In the study overall: From the United States, Italy and Spain came samples of acute and convalescent COVID-19. Nucleic acid was either cDNA or gDNA, and it came from T cells, B-cell-depleted T cells, or PBMCs.

Germline loops: CDR1 SGHTA, CDR2 FQGNSA. Trimming shortened V by 6 bases and J by 1 base, and 12 bases separated the two germline ends. This CDR3 has 15 residues. In the study's own analysis: From reference gene primer amplification, estimates of nucleated cell counts were derived. Here immunoSEQ multiplex PCR was the method, and the copy in TCRdb shows in-frame clones only, minus some. For V, J and clone size, that table is used; D and trimming come from the DNA. The data hold around 380,000 clones, with about four fifths observed a single time. This chain joins TRBV7-2 and TRBJ2-2; possible D gene TRBD1, 6 bases. The TCR comes from a human donor with acute or convalescent COVID-19. The donor label of this sample is uncertain. Sequenced material: peripheral blood. CDR3: CASREGGRNTGELFF. For the CDR3, the DNA is TGTGCCAGCAGGGAAGGGGGACGGAACACCGGGGAGCTGTTTTTT.